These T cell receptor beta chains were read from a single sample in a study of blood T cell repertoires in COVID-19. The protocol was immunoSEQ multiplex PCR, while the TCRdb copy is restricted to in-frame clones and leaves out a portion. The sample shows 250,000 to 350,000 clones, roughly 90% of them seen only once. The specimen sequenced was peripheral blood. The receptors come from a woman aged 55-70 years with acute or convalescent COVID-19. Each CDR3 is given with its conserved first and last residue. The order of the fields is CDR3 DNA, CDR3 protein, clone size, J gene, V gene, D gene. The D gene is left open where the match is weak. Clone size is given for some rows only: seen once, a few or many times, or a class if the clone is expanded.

cdr3_nt: TGTGCCAGCAGCTGGGGACAGGGCGCTTTCTTT; cdr3_aa: CASSWGQGAFF; clone_size: -; j_call: TRBJ1-1; v_call: TRBV7-2; d_call: TRBD1
cdr3_nt: TGTGCCAGCAGCCCACAGGGGGCGGAGGTTGGAGCTTTCTTT; cdr3_aa: CASSPQGAEVGAFF; clone_size: -; j_call: TRBJ1-1; v_call: TRBV9; d_call: TRBD1
cdr3_nt: TGTGCCAGCAGTTTATCCGGGACAGGGGGAGAGACCCAGTACTTC; cdr3_aa: CASSLSGTGGETQYF; clone_size: -; j_call: TRBJ2-5; v_call: TRBV6-2/TRBV6-3; d_call: TRBD1
cdr3_nt: TGTGCCAGCAGCGGCCGATTCTCAACTAGCGGGGGTTACAATGAGCAGTTCTTC; cdr3_aa: CASSGRFSTSGGYNEQFF; clone_size: -; j_call: TRBJ2-1; v_call: TRBV7-3; d_call: TRBD2
cdr3_nt: TGCGCCAGCAGCCATGACACCAACTCCTACGAGCAGTACTTC; cdr3_aa: CASSHDTNSYEQYF; clone_size: -; j_call: TRBJ2-7; v_call: TRBV4-3; d_call: -
cdr3_nt: TGCGCCAGCAGCCCAGAACGAGATCAGCCCCAGCATTTT; cdr3_aa: CASSPERDQPQHF; clone_size: -; j_call: TRBJ1-5; v_call: TRBV4-1; d_call: -
cdr3_nt: TGTGCCAGCAGCTCCGGGAGGCCGAGAGAGCAGTACTTC; cdr3_aa: CASSSGRPREQYF; clone_size: -; j_call: TRBJ2-7; v_call: TRBV5-4; d_call: TRBD2
cdr3_nt: TGTGCCAGCAGCCAAGAGAGCCTTTTGAGACAGGCTTCACCCCTCCACTTT; cdr3_aa: CASSQESLLRQASPLHF; clone_size: -; j_call: TRBJ1-6; v_call: TRBV4-2; d_call: -
cdr3_nt: TGTGCCAGCAGCTTAGGACCAGGGGGAAATGAAAAACTGTTTTTT; cdr3_aa: CASSLGPGGNEKLFF; clone_size: -; j_call: TRBJ1-4; v_call: TRBV7-2; d_call: TRBD1
cdr3_nt: TGCGCCAGCAGCCCAGGTCCGTACAGACATAGCAATCAGCCCCAGCATTTT; cdr3_aa: CASSPGPYRHSNQPQHF; clone_size: -; j_call: TRBJ1-5; v_call: TRBV5-1; d_call: -
cdr3_nt: TGTGCCATCAGCCGGGGGTCCTCGGGGCAGTACTTC; cdr3_aa: CAISRGSSGQYF; clone_size: -; j_call: TRBJ2-7; v_call: TRBV10-3; d_call: -
cdr3_nt: TGTGCCAGCAGTGAAGGTGGGCGCACAGATACGCAGTATTTT; cdr3_aa: CASSEGGRTDTQYF; clone_size: -; j_call: TRBJ2-3; v_call: TRBV2; d_call: -
cdr3_nt: TGTGCCAGCAGTCCTTGGGGGGTTAATTCACCCCTCCACTTT; cdr3_aa: CASSPWGVNSPLHF; clone_size: -; j_call: TRBJ1-6; v_call: TRBV7-6; d_call: -
cdr3_nt: TGTGCCAGCAGCGCACTCCCCCCGCCGGGACAGGGGGCATCTGGGGCCAACGTCCTGACTTTC; cdr3_aa: CASSALPPPGQGASGANVLTF; clone_size: few; j_call: TRBJ2-6; v_call: TRBV21-1; d_call: -
cdr3_nt: TGTGCCAGTAGTATAGCTCACAGGGGCGCCTACGAGCAGTACTTC; cdr3_aa: CASSIAHRGAYEQYF; clone_size: -; j_call: TRBJ2-7; v_call: TRBV19; d_call: TRBD1
cdr3_nt: TGTGCCAGCAGCAAAACGGACAGAGTCACTTATGGCTACACCTTC; cdr3_aa: CASSKTDRVTYGYTF; clone_size: -; j_call: TRBJ1-2; v_call: TRBV21-1; d_call: -
cdr3_nt: TGTGCCAGCAGCTTAGCAGGAGGCAGGGAAGCTTTCTTT; cdr3_aa: CASSLAGGREAFF; clone_size: -; j_call: TRBJ1-1; v_call: TRBV7-9; d_call: -
cdr3_nt: TGTGCCAGCAGTTGGGGCCGGGACAGGAGCTCTGGAAACACCATATATTTT; cdr3_aa: CASSWGRDRSSGNTIYF; clone_size: few; j_call: TRBJ1-3; v_call: TRBV28; d_call: TRBD1
cdr3_nt: TGTGCCAGCAGCCGTGAGGAGGAGACCCAGTACTTC; cdr3_aa: CASSREEETQYF; clone_size: -; j_call: TRBJ2-5; v_call: TRBV11-3; d_call: -
cdr3_nt: TGTGCCAGCAGGGCGGCGGGACAGGGAAATCAGCCCCAGCATTTT; cdr3_aa: CASRAAGQGNQPQHF; clone_size: -; j_call: TRBJ1-5; v_call: TRBV2; d_call: TRBD1
cdr3_nt: TGTGCCAGCAGTTTACAGGGGGCTAATTCACCCCTCCACTTT; cdr3_aa: CASSLQGANSPLHF; clone_size: -; j_call: TRBJ1-6; v_call: TRBV27; d_call: TRBD1
cdr3_nt: TGCGCCAGCAGCCAAGGGATAGCGGGGTCCTACGAGCAGTACTTC; cdr3_aa: CASSQGIAGSYEQYF; clone_size: -; j_call: TRBJ2-7; v_call: TRBV4-3; d_call: TRBD2
cdr3_nt: TGTGCCAGTAGTATAGGACAGAACTCTGGAAACACCATATATTTT; cdr3_aa: CASSIGQNSGNTIYF; clone_size: few; j_call: TRBJ1-3; v_call: TRBV19; d_call: -
cdr3_nt: TGCGCCAGCAGCCCCCAGGGTTCCTACAATGAGCAGTTCTTC; cdr3_aa: CASSPQGSYNEQFF; clone_size: -; j_call: TRBJ2-1; v_call: TRBV4-3; d_call: -
cdr3_nt: TGTGCCAGCAGCTTAGCGGGGGGACGCACTGAAGCTTTCTTT; cdr3_aa: CASSLAGGRTEAFF; clone_size: -; j_call: TRBJ1-1; v_call: TRBV7-2; d_call: -
cdr3_nt: TGCGCCAGCAGCCAAGAGGGGGTCAGGGGAAGGACCGGGGAGCTGTTTTTT; cdr3_aa: CASSQEGVRGRTGELFF; clone_size: once; j_call: TRBJ2-2; v_call: TRBV4-1; d_call: -
cdr3_nt: TGTGCCAGTACCCCGGGACATTCAGGCACAGATACGCAGTATTTT; cdr3_aa: CASTPGHSGTDTQYF; clone_size: -; j_call: TRBJ2-3; v_call: TRBV19; d_call: -
cdr3_nt: TGCGCCAGCAGCCATGGGACTAGCGGGAGGACAGATACGCAGTATTTT; cdr3_aa: CASSHGTSGRTDTQYF; clone_size: -; j_call: TRBJ2-3; v_call: TRBV4-3; d_call: TRBD2
cdr3_nt: TGTGCCAGTAGTATCGGTCAGGGGCATAATGAAAAACTGTTTTTT; cdr3_aa: CASSIGQGHNEKLFF; clone_size: once; j_call: TRBJ1-4; v_call: TRBV19; d_call: -
cdr3_nt: TGTGCCAGTAGTACCCTGGGCGGGACAGACGAGCAGTACTTC; cdr3_aa: CASSTLGGTDEQYF; clone_size: -; j_call: TRBJ2-7; v_call: TRBV19; d_call: -
cdr3_nt: TGTGCCAGCTCACCACCGGGACAGGGTTTGGCTGAAGCTTTCTTT; cdr3_aa: CASSPPGQGLAEAFF; clone_size: -; j_call: TRBJ1-1; v_call: TRBV18; d_call: TRBD1
cdr3_nt: TGTGCCAGCAGCTTGGACCCCCAGGGTACCTATGGCTACACCTTC; cdr3_aa: CASSLDPQGTYGYTF; clone_size: -; j_call: TRBJ1-2; v_call: TRBV5-5; d_call: -
cdr3_nt: TGTGCCAGCAGCTTGGGGGGGCTGGAATCACCCCTCCACTTT; cdr3_aa: CASSLGGLESPLHF; clone_size: -; j_call: TRBJ1-6; v_call: TRBV5-6; d_call: -
cdr3_nt: TGTGCCAGCAGCTCTAGCGGATCGAACACCGGGGAGCTGTTTTTT; cdr3_aa: CASSSSGSNTGELFF; clone_size: -; j_call: TRBJ2-2; v_call: TRBV9; d_call: TRBD2
cdr3_nt: TGTGCCAGCAGCTCAGGGCCCACCGGTACGCAGTATTTT; cdr3_aa: CASSSGPTGTQYF; clone_size: -; j_call: TRBJ2-3; v_call: TRBV11-3; d_call: -
cdr3_nt: TGCAGCGTTGCTACAGGGAGCAATCAGCCCCAGCATTTT; cdr3_aa: CSVATGSNQPQHF; clone_size: -; j_call: TRBJ1-5; v_call: TRBV29-1; d_call: -
cdr3_nt: TGTGCCAGCAGCGTAGAAAACAGAGCGGGCCTCCTGAGCTCCTACAATGAGCAGTTCTTC; cdr3_aa: CASSVENRAGLLSSYNEQFF; clone_size: -; j_call: TRBJ2-1; v_call: TRBV9; d_call: -
cdr3_nt: TGTGCCAGCAGTAACTTAGAAGGGACAGGGGGCCGGATAAAAAACATTCAGTACTTC; cdr3_aa: CASSNLEGTGGRIKNIQYF; clone_size: once; j_call: TRBJ2-4; v_call: TRBV2; d_call: TRBD1
cdr3_nt: TGTGCCAGTAGTATGAGGGACAGCTACGAGCAGTACTTC; cdr3_aa: CASSMRDSYEQYF; clone_size: -; j_call: TRBJ2-7; v_call: TRBV19; d_call: TRBD1
cdr3_nt: TGTGCCAGCAGTGAGGAGATGTTGGCTGAAGCTTTCTTT; cdr3_aa: CASSEEMLAEAFF; clone_size: few; j_call: TRBJ1-1; v_call: TRBV2; d_call: -
cdr3_nt: TGTGCCAGCAGGAGGGCCGGGGAGCTGTTTTTT; cdr3_aa: CASRRAGELFF; clone_size: -; j_call: TRBJ2-2; v_call: TRBV12-3/TRBV12-4; d_call: -
cdr3_nt: TGTGCCAGCAGCTTGGCGGCGAGGTTAAACTATGGCTACACCTTC; cdr3_aa: CASSLAARLNYGYTF; clone_size: -; j_call: TRBJ1-2; v_call: TRBV5-5; d_call: -
cdr3_nt: TGTGCCAGCAGCTTACCAGGGTACGAGCAGTACTTC; cdr3_aa: CASSLPGYEQYF; clone_size: -; j_call: TRBJ2-7; v_call: TRBV5-4; d_call: -
cdr3_nt: TGTGCCAGCAGCCAAGACAGGGACACCCGTCCAGATACGCAGTATTTT; cdr3_aa: CASSQDRDTRPDTQYF; clone_size: -; j_call: TRBJ2-3; v_call: TRBV11-2; d_call: TRBD1
cdr3_nt: TGCGCCAGCAGCCAAGATCACCCCCGGACAGGGGATGAAAAACTGTTTTTT; cdr3_aa: CASSQDHPRTGDEKLFF; clone_size: once; j_call: TRBJ1-4; v_call: TRBV4-3; d_call: TRBD1
cdr3_nt: TGTGCCAGTAGTATTGGACAGGCGTCTGGCTATGGCTACACCTTC; cdr3_aa: CASSIGQASGYGYTF; clone_size: once; j_call: TRBJ1-2; v_call: TRBV19; d_call: TRBD1
cdr3_nt: TGTGCCAGCGACCAGCAGACCCAGGGCAATCAGCCCCAGCATTTT; cdr3_aa: CASDQQTQGNQPQHF; clone_size: -; j_call: TRBJ1-5; v_call: TRBV6-5; d_call: -